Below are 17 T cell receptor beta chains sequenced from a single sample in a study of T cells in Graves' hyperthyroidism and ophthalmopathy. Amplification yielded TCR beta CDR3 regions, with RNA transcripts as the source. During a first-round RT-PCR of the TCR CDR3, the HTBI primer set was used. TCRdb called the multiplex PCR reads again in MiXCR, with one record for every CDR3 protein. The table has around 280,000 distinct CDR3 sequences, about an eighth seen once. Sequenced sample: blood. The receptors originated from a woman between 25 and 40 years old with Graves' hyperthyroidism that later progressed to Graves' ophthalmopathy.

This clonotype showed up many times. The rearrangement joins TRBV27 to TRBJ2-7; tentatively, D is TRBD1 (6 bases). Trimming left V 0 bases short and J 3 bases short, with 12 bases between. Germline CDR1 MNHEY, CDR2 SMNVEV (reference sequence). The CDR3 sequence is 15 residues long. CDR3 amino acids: CASSLSRETGYEQYF. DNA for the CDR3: TGTGCCAGCAGTTTATCCCGAGAGACAGGCTACGAGCAGTACTTC.

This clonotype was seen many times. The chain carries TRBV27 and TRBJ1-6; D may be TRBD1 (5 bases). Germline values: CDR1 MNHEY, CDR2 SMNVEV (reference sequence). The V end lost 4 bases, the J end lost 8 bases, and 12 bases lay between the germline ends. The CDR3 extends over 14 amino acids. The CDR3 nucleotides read TGTGCCAGCAGTTGGGTGCCGGGGGATTCACCCCTCCACTTT. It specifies CASSWVPGDSPLHF.

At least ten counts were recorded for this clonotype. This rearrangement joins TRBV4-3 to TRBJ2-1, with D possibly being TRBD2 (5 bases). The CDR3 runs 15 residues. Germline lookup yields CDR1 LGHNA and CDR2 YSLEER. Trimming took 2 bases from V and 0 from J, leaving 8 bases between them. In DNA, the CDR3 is TGCGCCAGCAGCCAAACGGGAAGCTCCTACAATGAGCAGTTCTTC. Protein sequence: CASSQTGSSYNEQFF.

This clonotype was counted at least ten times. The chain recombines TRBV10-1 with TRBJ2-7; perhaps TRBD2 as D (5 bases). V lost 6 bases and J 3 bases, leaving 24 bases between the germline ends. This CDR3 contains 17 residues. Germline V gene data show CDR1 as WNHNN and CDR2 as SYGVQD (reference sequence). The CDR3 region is CASRRTGTGLAIYEQYF. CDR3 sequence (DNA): TGCGCCAGCAGGAGAACCGGCACCGGACTGGCCATCTACGAGCAGTACTTC.

The CDR3 DNA reads as TGCAGTGCTAGATCCACGGGACAGGGGGCTTCCTACGAGCAGTACTTC. It specifies CSARSTGQGASYEQYF. The chain couples TRBV20-1 to TRBJ2-7, with TRBD1 matching 12 bases. V gave up 2 bases and J gave up 1 base; unmatched junction bases: 6. Germline loops: CDR1 DFQATT, CDR2 SNEGSKA (reference sequence). The CDR3 runs to 16 residues.

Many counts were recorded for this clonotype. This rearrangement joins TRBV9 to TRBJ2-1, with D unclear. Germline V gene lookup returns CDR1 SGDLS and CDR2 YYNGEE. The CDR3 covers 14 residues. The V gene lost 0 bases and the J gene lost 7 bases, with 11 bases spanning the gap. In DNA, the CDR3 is TGTGCCAGCAGCGTAGCTTGGGGTCTAAATGAGCAGTTCTTC. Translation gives CASSVAWGLNEQFF.

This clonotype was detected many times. CDR3 in DNA: TGTGCCAGCAGCCACTCCAGCGGCAATGAGCAGTTCTTC. Translating gives CASSHSSGNEQFF. The genes are TRBV3-1 and TRBJ2-1; the D gene is possibly TRBD2 (5 bases). The germline V gene has CDR1 LGHDT and CDR2 YNNKEL (reference sequence). V dropped 3 bases and J dropped 6 bases, with 9 bases sitting between them. The CDR3 is 13 amino acids.

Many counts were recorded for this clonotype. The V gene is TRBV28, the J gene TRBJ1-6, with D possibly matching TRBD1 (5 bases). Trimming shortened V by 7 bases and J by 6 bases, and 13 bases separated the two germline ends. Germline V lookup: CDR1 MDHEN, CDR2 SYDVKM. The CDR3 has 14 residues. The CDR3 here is CASTRGGGNSPLHF. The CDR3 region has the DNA TGTGCCAGCACCCGTGGGGGGGGTAATTCACCCCTCCACTTT.

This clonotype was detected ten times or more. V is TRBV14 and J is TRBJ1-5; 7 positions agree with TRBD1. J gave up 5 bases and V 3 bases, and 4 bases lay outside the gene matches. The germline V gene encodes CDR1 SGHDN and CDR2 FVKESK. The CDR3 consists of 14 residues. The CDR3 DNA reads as TGTGCCAGCAGCCAGACAGGGTTGCATCAGCCCCAGCATTTT. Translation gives CASSQTGLHQPQHF.

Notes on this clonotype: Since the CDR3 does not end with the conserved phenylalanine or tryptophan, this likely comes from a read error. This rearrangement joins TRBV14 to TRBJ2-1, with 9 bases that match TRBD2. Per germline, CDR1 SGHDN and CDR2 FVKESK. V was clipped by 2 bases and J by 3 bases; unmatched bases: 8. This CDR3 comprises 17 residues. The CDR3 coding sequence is TGTGCCAGCAGCCAATCCAGACTAGCGGAAGGCTACAATGAGCAGTTCCTC. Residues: CASSQSRLAEGYNEQFL.

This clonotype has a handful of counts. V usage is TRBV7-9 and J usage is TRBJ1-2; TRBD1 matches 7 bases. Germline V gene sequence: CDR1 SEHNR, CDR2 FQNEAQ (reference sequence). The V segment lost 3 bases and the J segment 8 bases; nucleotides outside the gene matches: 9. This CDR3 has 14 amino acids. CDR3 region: CASSLTGTEEGYTF. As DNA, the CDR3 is TGTGCCAGCAGCTTGACAGGGACAGAGGAGGGCTACACCTTC.

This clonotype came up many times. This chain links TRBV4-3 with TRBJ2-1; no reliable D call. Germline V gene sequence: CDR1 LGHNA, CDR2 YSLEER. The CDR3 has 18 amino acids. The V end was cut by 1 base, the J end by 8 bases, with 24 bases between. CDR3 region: CASSQVRGGPSRHHEQFF. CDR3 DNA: TGCGCCAGCAGCCAAGTTCGCGGTGGACCGAGTCGGCACCATGAGCAGTTCTTC.

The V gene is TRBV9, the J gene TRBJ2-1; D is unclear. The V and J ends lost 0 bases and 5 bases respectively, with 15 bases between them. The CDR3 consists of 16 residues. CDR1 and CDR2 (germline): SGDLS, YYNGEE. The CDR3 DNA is TGTGCCAGCAGCGTAGGGTCTAGAGGACGTAACAATGAGCAGTTCTTC. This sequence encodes CASSVGSRGRNNEQFF.

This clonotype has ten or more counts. In nucleotides, the CDR3 is TGCAGTGCTAGCTTGGGACCAGCGAGAGCTGAGCAGTTCTTC. Its translation is CSASLGPARAEQFF. The J gene is TRBJ2-1, the V gene TRBV20-1; D tentatively fits TRBD1 or TRBD2 (5 bases each). Between the trimmed V and J ends, which lost 3 bases and 9 bases, there was a span of 18 bases. CDR3 length: 14 amino acids. Germline CDR1 reads DFQATT; CDR2 reads SNEGSKA (reference sequence).

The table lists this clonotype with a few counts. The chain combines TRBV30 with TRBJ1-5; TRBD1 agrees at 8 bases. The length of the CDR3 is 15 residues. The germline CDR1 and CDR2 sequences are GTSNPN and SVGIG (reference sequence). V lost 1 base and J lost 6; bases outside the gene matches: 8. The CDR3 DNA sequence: TGTGCCTGGAGTGGAGGACAGGGTGACAGTCAGCCCCAGCATTTT. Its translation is CAWSGGQGDSQPQHF. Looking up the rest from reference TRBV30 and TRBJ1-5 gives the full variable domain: SQTIHQWPATLVQPVGSPLSLECTVEGTSNPNLYWYRQAAGRGLQLLFYSVGIGQISSEVPQNLSASRPQDRQFILSSKKLLLSDSGFYLCAWSGGQGDSQPQHFGDGTRLSIL.

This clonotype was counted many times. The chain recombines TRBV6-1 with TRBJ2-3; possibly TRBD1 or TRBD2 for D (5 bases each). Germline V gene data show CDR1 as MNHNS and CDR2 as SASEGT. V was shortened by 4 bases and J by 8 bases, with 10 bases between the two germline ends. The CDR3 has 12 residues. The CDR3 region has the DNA TGTGCCAGCAGTGGGTTGAGGGGTACGCAGTATTTT. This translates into CASSGLRGTQYF.

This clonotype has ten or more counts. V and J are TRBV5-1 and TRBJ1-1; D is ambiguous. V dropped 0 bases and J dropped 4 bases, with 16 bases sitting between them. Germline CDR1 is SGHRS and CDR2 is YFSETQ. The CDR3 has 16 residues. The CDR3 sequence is CASSLGESGLGTEAFF. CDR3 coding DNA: TGCGCCAGCAGCTTGGGGGAGTCGGGGTTGGGCACTGAAGCTTTCTTT.